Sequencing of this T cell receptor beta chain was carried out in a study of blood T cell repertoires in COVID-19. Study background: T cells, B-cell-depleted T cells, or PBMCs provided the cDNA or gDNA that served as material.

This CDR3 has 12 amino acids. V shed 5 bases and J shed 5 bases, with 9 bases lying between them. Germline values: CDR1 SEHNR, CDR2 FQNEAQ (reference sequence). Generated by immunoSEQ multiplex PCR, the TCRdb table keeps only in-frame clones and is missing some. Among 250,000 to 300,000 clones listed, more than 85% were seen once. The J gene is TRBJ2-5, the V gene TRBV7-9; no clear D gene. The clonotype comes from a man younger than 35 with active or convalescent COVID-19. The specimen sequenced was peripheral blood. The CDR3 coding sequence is TGTGCCAGCAGCCCTAATTTTGAGACCCAGTACTTC. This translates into CASSPNFETQYF.